The sample holds a few counts of the clone carrying this TCR beta chain. Its specificity is unknown. The data derive from a study of T cell repertoires in cytomegalovirus infection. The overall study: HLA-B-restricted CMV epitopes that are well studied, plus recently identified HLA-C-restricted ones, were used by the study. From public TCR beta signatures came an indication of both CMV infection and matching HLA type. Study-wide points: It was HLA-C-restricted CMV-specific TCR beta clonotypes that dominated the response ex vivo. The cumulative frequency of public TCR beta families identified carriers of CMV plus the relevant HLA.

Each CDR3 protein gets one entry after TCRdb re-called the reads with MiXCR. Of fewer than 1,000,000 distinct CDR3 sequences listed, 31% are singletons. The CDR3 totals 16 residues. V was shortened by 0 bases and J by 4 bases, with 15 bases between the two germline ends. Germline V CDR1 and CDR2: LGHNA, YSLEER. This receptor was obtained from a human donor in good health (CMV status not recorded). Some clones in this sample may be carry-over from other donors' samples. This sequence joins TRBV4-3 and TRBJ1-1; weak D call: TRBD1 (5 bases). Sequences were derived from cultured CD8+ T cells from PBMCs, sampled from culture after CMV antigen stimulation. In nucleotides, the CDR3 is TGCGCCAGCAGCCAAGATCTGGAAGGGGTTCGCACTGAAGCTTTCTTT. Its translation is CASSQDLEGVRTEAFF.